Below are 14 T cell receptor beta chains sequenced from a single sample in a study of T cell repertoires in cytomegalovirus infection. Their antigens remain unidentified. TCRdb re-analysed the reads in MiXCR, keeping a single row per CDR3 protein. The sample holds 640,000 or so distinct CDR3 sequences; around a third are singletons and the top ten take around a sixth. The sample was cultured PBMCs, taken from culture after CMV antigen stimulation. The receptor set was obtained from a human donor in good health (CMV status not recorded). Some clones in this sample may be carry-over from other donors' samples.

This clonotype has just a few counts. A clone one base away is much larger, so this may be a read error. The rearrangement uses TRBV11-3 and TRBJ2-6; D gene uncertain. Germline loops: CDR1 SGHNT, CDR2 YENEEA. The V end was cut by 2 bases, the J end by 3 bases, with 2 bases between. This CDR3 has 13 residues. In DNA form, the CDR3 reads TGTGCCAGCAGCTTATTTGGGGCCAACGTCCTGACTTTC. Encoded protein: CASSLFGANVLTF.

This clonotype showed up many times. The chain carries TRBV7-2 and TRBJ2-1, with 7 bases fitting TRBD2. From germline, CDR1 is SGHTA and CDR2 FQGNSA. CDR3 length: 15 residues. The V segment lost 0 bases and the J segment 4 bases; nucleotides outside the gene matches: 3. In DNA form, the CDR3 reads TGTGCCAGCAGCTTAGCAGCGGGGCCTTACAATGAGCAGTTCTTC. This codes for CASSLAAGPYNEQFF.

The CDR3 DNA is TGTGCCAGCAGCTTAACAGGGTCCGACGGGGAGCTGTTTTTT. This codes for CASSLTGSDGELFF. The chain employs TRBV11-1 and TRBJ2-2; TRBD1 is a possible D gene (6 bases). Trimming took off 2 bases at V and 7 bases at J, with 11 bases between the two ends. The CDR3 runs to 14 residues. Germline CDR1 reads SGHAT; CDR2 reads FQDESV (reference sequence).

CDR3: CASSFGGEFYNEQFF. In DNA form, the CDR3 reads TGTGCCAGCAGCTTCGGTGGGGAATTCTACAATGAGCAGTTCTTC. The chain couples TRBV7-2 to TRBJ2-1; the D is unclear. Germline CDR1 and CDR2: SGHTA and FQGNSA. The length of the CDR3 is 15 residues. V dropped 3 bases and J dropped 3 bases, with 12 bases sitting between them. Based on the CDR3 plus reference TRBV7-2 and TRBJ2-1, the full variable domain is GAGVSQSPSNKVTEKGKDVELRCDPISGHTALYWYRQSLGQGLEFLIYFQGNSAPDKSGLPSDRFSAERTGGSVSTLTIQRTQQEDSAVYLCASSFGGEFYNEQFFGPGTRLTVL.

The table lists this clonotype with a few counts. The CDR3 DNA reads as TGTGCCAGCAGTTGGAGCGGCCGGAGGGCCTACGAGCAGTACTTC. Translated, it gives CASSWSGRRAYEQYF. V usage is TRBV6-1 and J usage is TRBJ2-7; tentatively, D is TRBD2 (6 bases). V gave up 5 bases and J gave up 2 bases, with 16 bases separating them. Looked up from germline, CDR1 is MNHNS and CDR2 is SASEGT. This CDR3 comprises 15 residues.

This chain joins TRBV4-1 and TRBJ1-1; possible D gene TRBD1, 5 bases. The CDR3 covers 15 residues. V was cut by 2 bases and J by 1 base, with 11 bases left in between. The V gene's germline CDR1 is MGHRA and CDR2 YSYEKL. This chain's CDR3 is CASSQNDRRNTEAFF. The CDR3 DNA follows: TGCGCCAGCAGCCAAAACGACAGACGGAACACTGAAGCTTTCTTT.

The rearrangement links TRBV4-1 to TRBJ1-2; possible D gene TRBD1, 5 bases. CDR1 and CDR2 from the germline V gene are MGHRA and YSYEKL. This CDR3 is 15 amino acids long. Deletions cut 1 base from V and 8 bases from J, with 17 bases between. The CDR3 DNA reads TGCGCCAGCAGCCAAGTTTCCAGGGACCCCGCGGGCTACACCTTC. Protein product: CASSQVSRDPAGYTF.

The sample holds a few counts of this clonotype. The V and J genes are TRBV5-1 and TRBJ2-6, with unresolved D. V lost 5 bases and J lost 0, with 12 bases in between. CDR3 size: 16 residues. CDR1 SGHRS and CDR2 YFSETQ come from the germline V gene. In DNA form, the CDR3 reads TGCGCCAGCAGTTCGGACGTCGTCTCTGGGGCCAACGTCCTGACTTTC. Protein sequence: CASSSDVVSGANVLTF.

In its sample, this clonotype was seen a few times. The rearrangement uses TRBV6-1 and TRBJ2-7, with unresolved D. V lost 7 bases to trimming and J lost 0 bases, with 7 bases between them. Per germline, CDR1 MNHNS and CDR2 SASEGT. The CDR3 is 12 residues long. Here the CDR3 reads CASTDSSYEQYF. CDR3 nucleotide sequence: TGTGCCAGCACCGACTCCTCCTACGAGCAGTACTTC.

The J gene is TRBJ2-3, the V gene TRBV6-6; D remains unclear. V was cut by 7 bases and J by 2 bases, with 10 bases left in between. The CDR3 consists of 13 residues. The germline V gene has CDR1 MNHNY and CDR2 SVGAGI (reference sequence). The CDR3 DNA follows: TGTGCCAGCACAGCTGGTTTCACAGATACGCAGTATTTT. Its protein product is CASTAGFTDTQYF.

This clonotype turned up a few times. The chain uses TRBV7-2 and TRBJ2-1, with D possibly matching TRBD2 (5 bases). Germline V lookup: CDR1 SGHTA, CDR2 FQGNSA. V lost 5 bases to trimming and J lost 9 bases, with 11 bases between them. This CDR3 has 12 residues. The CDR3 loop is CASSPDSVEQFF. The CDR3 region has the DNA TGTGCCAGCAGCCCGGACTCGGTTGAGCAGTTCTTC.

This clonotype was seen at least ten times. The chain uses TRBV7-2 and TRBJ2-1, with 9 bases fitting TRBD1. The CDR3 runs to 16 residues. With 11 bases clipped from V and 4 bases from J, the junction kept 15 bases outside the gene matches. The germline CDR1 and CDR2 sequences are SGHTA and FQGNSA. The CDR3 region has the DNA TGTGCCGGATCTTTCACCGCGGGACAGGGTTACAATGAGCAGTTCTTC. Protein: CAGSFTAGQGYNEQFF.

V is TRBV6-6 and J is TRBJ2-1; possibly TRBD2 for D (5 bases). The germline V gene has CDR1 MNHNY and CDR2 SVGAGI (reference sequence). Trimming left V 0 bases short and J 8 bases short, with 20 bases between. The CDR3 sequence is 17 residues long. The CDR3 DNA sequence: TGTGCCAGCAGTTACTCACTTATCGGAAGGGAGACTCATGAGCAGTTCTTC. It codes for CASSYSLIGRETHEQFF.

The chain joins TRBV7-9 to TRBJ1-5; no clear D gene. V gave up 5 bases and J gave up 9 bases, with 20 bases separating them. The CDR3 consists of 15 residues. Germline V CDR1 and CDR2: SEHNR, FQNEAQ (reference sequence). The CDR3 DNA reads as TGTGCCAGCAGCGCTGAGGCGTCAGGTTGGTGGCCCCAGCATTTT. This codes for CASSAEASGWWPQHF.